The clone carrying this TCR beta chain appeared once. These data originate in a study of blood T cell repertoires in COVID-19. Whole-study context: Samples of COVID-19 (acute and convalescent) were obtained from the United States, Italy and Spain. T cells, B-cell-depleted T cells, or PBMCs provided the cDNA or gDNA that served as material.

In the source study's methods: Reference gene primers were amplified, and this amplification served to estimate nucleated cell counts. Only in-frame clones appear in the TCRdb table, and some are missing; sequencing was by immunoSEQ multiplex PCR. The V and J calls and clone size are taken from that table; D and trimming were inferred from the DNA. The data contain under 95,000 clones, around 86% of them seen just once; the ten biggest clones take up roughly 4.5%. Germline V gene sequence: CDR1 GTSNPN, CDR2 SVGIG (reference sequence). The V end was cut by 5 bases, the J end by 0 bases, with 17 bases between. There are 17 residues in the CDR3.

The clonotype comes from a woman over 75 with acute or convalescent COVID-19. The V and J genes are TRBV30 and TRBJ2-6, with a possible D match to TRBD2 (7 bases). Sequencing used peripheral blood. The DNA for the CDR3 is TGTGCCTGGTGGGGGGGCGGGGGCTACTCTGGGGCCAACGTCCTGACTTTC. Translating it yields CAWWGGGGYSGANVLTF.